This T cell receptor beta chain stems from a study of control samples from healthy donors and cancer patients. The CDR3 has 14 amino acids. The germline CDR1 and CDR2 sequences are KGHSH and LQKENI. Deletions cut 3 bases from V and 2 bases from J, with 11 bases between. This clone was seen a single time. Here immunoSEQ multiplex PCR was the method, and the copy in TCRdb shows in-frame clones only, minus some. Of around 250,000 clones in the sample, roughly 82% were seen once. Sequencing used PBMCs. The clonotype originates from a woman aged 55-70 years with lung cancer. The chain recombines TRBV18 with TRBJ2-7; D is possibly TRBD1 (6 bases). CDR3 coding DNA: TGTGCCAGCTCACCCCAGGGGCTTGCCTACGAGCAGTACTTC. This sequence encodes CASSPQGLAYEQYF.